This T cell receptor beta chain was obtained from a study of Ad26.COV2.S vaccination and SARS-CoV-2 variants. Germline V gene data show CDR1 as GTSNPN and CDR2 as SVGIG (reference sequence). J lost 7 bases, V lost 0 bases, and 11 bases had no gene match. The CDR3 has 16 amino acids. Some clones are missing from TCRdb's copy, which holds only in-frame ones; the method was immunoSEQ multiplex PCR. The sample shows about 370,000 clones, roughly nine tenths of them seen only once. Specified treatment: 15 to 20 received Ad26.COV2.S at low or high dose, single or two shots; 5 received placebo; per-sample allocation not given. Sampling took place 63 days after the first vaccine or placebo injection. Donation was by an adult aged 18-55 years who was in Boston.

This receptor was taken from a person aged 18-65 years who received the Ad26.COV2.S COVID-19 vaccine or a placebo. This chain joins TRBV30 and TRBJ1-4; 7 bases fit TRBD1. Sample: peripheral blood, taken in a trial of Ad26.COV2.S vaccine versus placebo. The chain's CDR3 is CAWSVGSGTELEKLFF. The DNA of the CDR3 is TGTGCCTGGAGTGTAGGGTCCGGGACAGAGCTTGAAAAACTGTTTTTT. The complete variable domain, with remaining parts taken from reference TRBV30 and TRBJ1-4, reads SQTIHQWPATLVQPVGSPLSLECTVEGTSNPNLYWYRQAAGRGLQLLFYSVGIGQISSEVPQNLSASRPQDRQFILSSKKLLLSDSGFYLCAWSVGSGTELEKLFFGSGTQLSVL.